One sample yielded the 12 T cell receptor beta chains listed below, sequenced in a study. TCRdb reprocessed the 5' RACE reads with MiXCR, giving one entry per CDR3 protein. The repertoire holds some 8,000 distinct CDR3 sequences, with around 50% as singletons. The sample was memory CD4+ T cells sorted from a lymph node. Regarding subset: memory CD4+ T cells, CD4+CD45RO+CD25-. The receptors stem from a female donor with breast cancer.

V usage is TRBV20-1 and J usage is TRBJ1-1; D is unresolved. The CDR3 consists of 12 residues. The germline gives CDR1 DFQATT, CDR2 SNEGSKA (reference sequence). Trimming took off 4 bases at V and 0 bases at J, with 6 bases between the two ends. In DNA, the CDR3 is TGCAGTGCTACGGAGGTGAACACTGAAGCTTTCTTT. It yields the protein CSATEVNTEAFF.

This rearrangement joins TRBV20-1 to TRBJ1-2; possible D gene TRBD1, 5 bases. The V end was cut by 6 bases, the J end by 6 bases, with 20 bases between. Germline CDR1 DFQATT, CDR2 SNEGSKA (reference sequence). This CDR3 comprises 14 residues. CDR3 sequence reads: CSAPPRGGTHGYTF. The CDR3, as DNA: TGCAGTGCCCCACCCCGGGGGGGTACCCATGGCTACACCTTC.

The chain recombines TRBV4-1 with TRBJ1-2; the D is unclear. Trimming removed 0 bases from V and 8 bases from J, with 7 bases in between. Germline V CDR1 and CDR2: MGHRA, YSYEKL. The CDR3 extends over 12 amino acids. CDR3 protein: CASSQDRGGYTF. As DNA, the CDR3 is TGCGCCAGCAGCCAAGACCGAGGCGGCTACACCTTC.

The CDR3 loop is CSAYAYGYTF. CDR3 in DNA: TGCAGTGCTTATGCCTATGGCTACACCTTC. The chain couples TRBV20-1 to TRBJ1-2; unclear D gene. The CDR3 runs to 10 residues. Trimming took off 5 bases at V and 4 bases at J, with 5 bases between the two ends. The V gene's germline CDR1 is DFQATT and CDR2 SNEGSKA (reference sequence).

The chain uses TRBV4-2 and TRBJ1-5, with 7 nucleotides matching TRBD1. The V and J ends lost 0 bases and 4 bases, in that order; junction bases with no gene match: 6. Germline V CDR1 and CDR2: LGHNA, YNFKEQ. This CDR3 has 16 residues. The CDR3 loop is CASSQDWGQINQPQHF. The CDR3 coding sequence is TGTGCCAGCAGCCAAGATTGGGGACAGATAAATCAGCCCCAGCATTTT.

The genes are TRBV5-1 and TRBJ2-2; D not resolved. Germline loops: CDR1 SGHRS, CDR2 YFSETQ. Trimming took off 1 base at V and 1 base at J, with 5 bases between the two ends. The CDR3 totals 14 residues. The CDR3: CASSLRQNTGELFF. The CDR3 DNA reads TGCGCCAGCAGCTTGCGACAGAACACCGGGGAGCTGTTTTTT.

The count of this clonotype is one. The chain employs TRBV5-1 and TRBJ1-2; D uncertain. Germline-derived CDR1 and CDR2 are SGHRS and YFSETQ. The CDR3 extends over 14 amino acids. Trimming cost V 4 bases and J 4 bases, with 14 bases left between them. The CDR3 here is CASSVSAARYGYTF. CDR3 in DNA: TGCGCCAGCAGCGTTTCGGCGGCCCGCTATGGCTACACCTTC.

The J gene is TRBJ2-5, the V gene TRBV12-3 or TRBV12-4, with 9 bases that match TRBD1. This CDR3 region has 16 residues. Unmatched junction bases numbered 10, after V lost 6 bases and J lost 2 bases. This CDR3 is CASRPNLGQGQETQYF. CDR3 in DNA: TGTGCCAGCAGACCTAATTTGGGACAGGGACAAGAGACCCAGTACTTC.

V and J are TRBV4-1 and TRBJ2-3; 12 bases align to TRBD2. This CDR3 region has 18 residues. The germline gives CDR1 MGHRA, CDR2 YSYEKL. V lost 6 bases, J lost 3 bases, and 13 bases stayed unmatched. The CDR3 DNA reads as TGCGCCAGCAGTTTTAGACTAGCGGGGGCGCGTGGAACAGATACGCAGTATTTT. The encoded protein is CASSFRLAGARGTDTQYF.

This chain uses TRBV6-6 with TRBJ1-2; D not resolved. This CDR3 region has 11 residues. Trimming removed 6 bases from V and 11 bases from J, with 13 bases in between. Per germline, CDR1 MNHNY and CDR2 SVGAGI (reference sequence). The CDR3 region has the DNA TGTGCCAGCAGCCCCTCGGACCAATACACCTTC. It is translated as CASSPSDQYTF.

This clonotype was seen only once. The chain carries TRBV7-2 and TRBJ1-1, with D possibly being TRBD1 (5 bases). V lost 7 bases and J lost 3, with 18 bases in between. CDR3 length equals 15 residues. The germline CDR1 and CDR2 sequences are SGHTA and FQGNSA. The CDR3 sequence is CASTQQASRDTEAFF. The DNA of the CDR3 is TGTGCCAGCACGCAACAGGCATCTAGGGACACTGAAGCTTTCTTT.

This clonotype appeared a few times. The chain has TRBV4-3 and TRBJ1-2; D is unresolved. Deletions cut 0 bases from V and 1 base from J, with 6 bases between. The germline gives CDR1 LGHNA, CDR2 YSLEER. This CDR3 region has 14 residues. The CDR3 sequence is CASSQDLVNYGYTF. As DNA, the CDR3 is TGCGCCAGCAGCCAAGATTTGGTTAACTATGGCTACACCTTC.